The next 8 T cell receptor beta chains were all read from a single sample in a study of radiotherapy plus CTLA-4 blockade in lung cancer (dated by TCRdb to 2016 to 2018). To prepare the library, the immunoSEQ multiplex PCR assay was applied. TCRdb carries this immuneACCESS record with in-frame sequences only. Its versions omit some clonotypes, under half of them owing to an unresolved V gene in the studies checked, with the rest unexplained. The sample data list about 62,000 clones, and 65% to 85% of these were observed just once. The top ten clones comprise about 3.1% of the sample. The specimen was peripheral blood, collected from a patient treated with radiotherapy plus ipilimumab. The receptors stem from a human donor with non-small cell lung cancer who had a complete response to radiotherapy plus ipilimumab.

This clone occurred once. The rearrangement links TRBV7-2 to TRBJ2-5, with D possibly being TRBD1 (6 bases). Judging by the DNA end, TRBJ2-7 fits better; the J call may be wrong. The germline CDR1 and CDR2 sequences are SGHTA and FQGNSA. The CDR3 spans 14 residues. The DNA of the CDR3 is TGTGCCAGCAGCTCATATGAAACAGGGTACGAGCAGTACTTC. Its translation is CASSSYETGYEQYF.

This clone was seen only a few times. V usage is TRBV7-9 and J usage is TRBJ2-7; D possibly corresponds to TRBD1 (5 bases). This CDR3 contains 17 residues. Germline CDR1 reads SEHNR; CDR2 reads FQNEAQ (reference sequence). The V and J ends lost 5 bases and 3 bases respectively, with 23 bases between them. CDR3 bases: TGTGCCAGCAGCCCGACATCTTTAGGGCAGGGAAGCTACGAGCAGTACTTC. Amino acids: CASSPTSLGQGSYEQYF.

V gene TRBV7-9 combines with J gene TRBJ2-1; possible D gene TRBD2, 5 bases. Trimming stripped 2 bases from V and 5 bases from J, with 10 bases between. This CDR3 region has 14 residues. The germline V gene encodes CDR1 SEHNR and CDR2 FQNEAQ (reference sequence). CDR3 residues: CASSLNPADNEQFF. The CDR3 bases are TGTGCCAGCAGCTTAAATCCAGCGGACAATGAGCAGTTCTTC.

V gene TRBV7-2 combines with J gene TRBJ2-1, with D unclear. V lost 5 bases and J lost 4, with 3 bases in between. Germline CDR1 SGHTA, CDR2 FQGNSA. This CDR3 comprises 11 residues. The CDR3 here is CASSRYNEQFF. CDR3 DNA sequence: TGTGCCAGCAGCCGGTACAATGAGCAGTTCTTC. The full variable domain, completed using reference TRBV7-2 and TRBJ2-1, is GAGVSQSPSNKVTEKGKDVELRCDPISGHTALYWYRQSLGQGLEFLIYFQGNSAPDKSGLPSDRFSAERTGGSVSTLTIQRTQQEDSAVYLCASSRYNEQFFGPGTRLTVL.

In this sample, this clone turned up once. This sequence joins TRBV6-1 and TRBJ2-1, with 12 bases identical to TRBD1. Germline values: CDR1 MNHNS, CDR2 SASEGT. The J segment lost 7 bases and the V segment lost 7 bases, leaving 8 bases of the junction unmatched. The CDR3 covers 15 residues. The CDR3 loop is CASKERGQGANEQFF. The CDR3 region has the DNA TGTGCCAGCAAAGAGAGGGGACAGGGGGCGAATGAGCAGTTCTTC.

The chain employs TRBV28 and TRBJ1-1; D is perhaps TRBD1 (5 bases). The germline CDR1 and CDR2 sequences are MDHEN and SYDVKM. This CDR3 region has 15 residues. Trimming pared 1 base from V and 5 bases from J, leaving 14 bases between. The CDR3 protein is CASSLYGGGGTEAFF. CDR3 DNA: TGTGCCAGCAGTTTATATGGGGGTGGAGGGACTGAAGCTTTCTTT.

The V call is TRBV19, the J call TRBJ1-3; maybe TRBD1 (6 bases). The CDR3 runs 11 residues. The V gene lost 9 bases and the J gene lost 5 bases, with 8 bases spanning the gap. Per germline, CDR1 LNHDA and CDR2 SQIVND (reference sequence). The CDR3 nucleotides read TGTGCCAGCGACAGGAGAAACACCATATATTTT. Residues: CASDRRNTIYF. Using reference TRBV19 and TRBJ1-3 for the parts outside the CDR3, the full variable domain is DGGITQSPKYLFRKEGQNVTLSCEQNLNHDAMYWYRQDPGQGLRLIYYSQIVNDFQKGDIAEGYSVSREKKESFPLTVTSAQKNPTAFYLCASDRRNTIYFGEGSWLTVV.

The genes are TRBV11-2 and TRBJ2-5; 9 bases map to TRBD1. V shed 4 bases, J shed 4 bases, and the junction held 4 bases outside the gene matches. The CDR3 has 14 amino acids. Germline loops: CDR1 SGHAT, CDR2 FQNNGV. The DNA for the CDR3 is TGTGCCAGCAGCTCCGGACAGGGGTTAGAGACCCAGTACTTC. Its translation: CASSSGQGLETQYF.